This TCR beta chain was sequenced during a study of cytomegalovirus exposure and HLA in healthy donors. Remarks on this clone: Its matching antigen is unknown.

Germline CDR1 is SGHNT and CDR2 is YENEEA. The CDR3 is 11 residues long. The V end was cut by 4 bases, the J end by 5 bases, with 5 bases between. The validation cohort, a group of more than 100 subjects, included the donors and was separate from the roughly 670-subject first cohort. Overall study results and limits: Cytomegalovirus-associated status was assigned to fewer than 200 TCR beta chains. Reported results showed that the classifier diagnosed cytomegalovirus status with high specificity and sensitivity. In a later analysis, first-cohort TCR clusters were found to tend to co-occur in the 130 or so validation repertoires.

Here immunoSEQ multiplex PCR was the method, and the copy in TCRdb shows in-frame clones only, minus some. The table shows about 64,000 clones, with 75% to 90% occurring only once. The source of this sequence is a woman aged 18-35 years in good health and CMV-seronegative. Material: PBMCs. The chain combines TRBV11-3 with TRBJ2-5, with D possibly being TRBD1 (5 bases). The CDR3 nucleotides read TGTGCCAGCAGCTCAGGGGAGACCCAGTACTTC. Its protein product is CASSSGETQYF.